The T cell receptor (beta chain) under discussion was sequenced for a study of cytomegalovirus exposure and HLA in healthy donors. Whole-study findings and limits: Confirmation was obtained in vitro that a few CMV-associated chains are specific for CMV antigens.

A word on this clone: Its antigen is unknown.

The PCR made use of 60 Vbeta and 13 Jbeta primers. Data came from immunoSEQ multiplex PCR; TCRdb stores just in-frame clones and leaves some out. This table holds roughly 100,000 clones, approximately 76% found once. Material for sequencing was PBMCs. This TCR was recovered from a young woman in good health and CMV-seropositive.

CDR3 nucleotides: TGCGCCAGCAGCTCAGGGGAAATCATGAACACTGAAGCTTTCTTT. This translates into CASSSGEIMNTEAFF. The chain combines TRBV5-1 with TRBJ1-1, with D perhaps matching TRBD1 (6 bases). Germline V gives CDR1 SGHRS, CDR2 YFSETQ. The germline V and J ends were trimmed by 3 bases and 0 bases, with 12 bases remaining between them. The CDR3 consists of 15 residues.